This is a list of T cell receptor beta chains from one sample in a study of cytomegalovirus exposure and HLA in healthy donors. Measured with immunoSEQ multiplex PCR; TCRdb has only the in-frame clones, and not every one. The sample has about 160,000 clones, 82% seen once. Material: PBMCs. These receptors were taken from a male donor in good health and CMV-seropositive. Each CDR3 is given with its conserved first and last residue. Fields, in order: clone size, V gene, D gene, J gene, CDR3 DNA, CDR3 protein. A D gene is named only where the DNA matches it firmly. Clone size is stated in some rows and not others, as once, few, many or a class when expanded.

clone_size: .
v_call: TRBV29-1
d_call: TRBD2
j_call: TRBJ2-1
cdr3_nt: TGCAGCGTTGGTGGCGGGAGGAAGGGCTCCTACAATGAGCAGTTCTTC
cdr3_aa: CSVGGGRKGSYNEQFF

clone_size: .
v_call: TRBV10-3
d_call: TRBD2
j_call: TRBJ2-7
cdr3_nt: TGTGCCATCACTGGCGGGAGTTCGTACGAGCAGTACTTC
cdr3_aa: CAITGGSSYEQYF

clone_size: .
v_call: TRBV19
d_call: TRBD2
j_call: TRBJ2-1
cdr3_nt: TGTGCCAGTAAAGGCGGGGGGCTCTACAATGAGCAGTTCTTC
cdr3_aa: CASKGGGLYNEQFF

clone_size: few
v_call: TRBV27
d_call: .
j_call: TRBJ1-6
cdr3_nt: TGTGCCAGCAGAATAGGTGGGGCCGCGAATTCACCCCTCCACTTT
cdr3_aa: CASRIGGAANSPLHF

clone_size: few
v_call: TRBV30
d_call: .
j_call: TRBJ1-1
cdr3_nt: TGTGCCTGGGGTGAAACGGGACTGCCGATGAACACTGAAGCTTTCTTT
cdr3_aa: CAWGETGLPMNTEAFF

clone_size: .
v_call: TRBV6-5
d_call: .
j_call: TRBJ2-3
cdr3_nt: TGTGCCAGCAGTTACTCGGAGGGGGCAGCAGATACGCAGTATTTT
cdr3_aa: CASSYSEGAADTQYF

clone_size: .
v_call: TRBV7-6
d_call: .
j_call: TRBJ2-3
cdr3_nt: TGTGCCAGCAGCTTAGCTTCAGGACAGACGCAGTATTTT
cdr3_aa: CASSLASGQTQYF

clone_size: .
v_call: TRBV28
d_call: .
j_call: TRBJ2-6
cdr3_nt: TGTGCCAGCAGCCCATTGAGCCTTCCACCTGGGGCCAACGTCCTGACTTTC
cdr3_aa: CASSPLSLPPGANVLTF

clone_size: .
v_call: TRBV19
d_call: TRBD1
j_call: TRBJ2-7
cdr3_nt: TGTGCCAGTAGTATGGTGGACAGGGACGTCGACGAGCAGTACTTC
cdr3_aa: CASSMVDRDVDEQYF

clone_size: few
v_call: TRBV6-5
d_call: .
j_call: TRBJ1-5
cdr3_nt: TGTGCCAGCAGTTACTCGACGGGGCAGCCCCAGCATTTT
cdr3_aa: CASSYSTGQPQHF

clone_size: .
v_call: TRBV7-5
d_call: .
j_call: TRBJ2-7
cdr3_nt: TGTGCCAGAAGCTTGCTCAGGGGATACGAGCAGTACTTC
cdr3_aa: CARSLLRGYEQYF

clone_size: .
v_call: TRBV5-6
d_call: TRBD2
j_call: TRBJ2-7
cdr3_nt: TGTGCCAGCAGCTACGGGACTAGCGGGGTCTACGAGCAGTACTTC
cdr3_aa: CASSYGTSGVYEQYF

clone_size: .
v_call: TRBV27
d_call: .
j_call: TRBJ2-3
cdr3_nt: TGTGCCAGCAGCCGAGGCACAGATACGCAGTATTTT
cdr3_aa: CASSRGTDTQYF

clone_size: .
v_call: TRBV27
d_call: TRBD2
j_call: TRBJ2-5
cdr3_nt: TGTGCCAGCAGTCCAATAGCGGGAGGTGAGACCCAGTACTTC
cdr3_aa: CASSPIAGGETQYF

clone_size: .
v_call: TRBV5-1
d_call: TRBD1
j_call: TRBJ1-2
cdr3_nt: TGCGCCAGCAGCTCGGGACAGGGCAAAGACTATGGCTACACCTTC
cdr3_aa: CASSSGQGKDYGYTF

clone_size: .
v_call: TRBV18
d_call: .
j_call: TRBJ1-2
cdr3_nt: TGTGCCAGCTCACTTTACAGTACCTCCAGGGATGGCTACACCTTC
cdr3_aa: CASSLYSTSRDGYTF

clone_size: once
v_call: TRBV7-8
d_call: .
j_call: TRBJ1-5
cdr3_nt: TGTGCCAGCAGGGGGGGGAATAGGCAGCCCCAGCATTTT
cdr3_aa: CASRGGNRQPQHF

clone_size: .
v_call: TRBV15
d_call: TRBD1
j_call: TRBJ2-1
cdr3_nt: TGTGCCACCAGCCCTAGGGCGGACAGGGGCTACAATGAGCAGTTCTTC
cdr3_aa: CATSPRADRGYNEQFF

clone_size: .
v_call: TRBV18
d_call: TRBD1
j_call: TRBJ1-2
cdr3_nt: TGTGCCAGCTCACCAGACGCGTCAGGGGGGATCTATGGCTACACCTTC
cdr3_aa: CASSPDASGGIYGYTF

clone_size: .
v_call: TRBV5-1
d_call: TRBD1
j_call: TRBJ1-2
cdr3_nt: TGCGCCAGCAGCCAAGCTTCCGGGACAGGGGGAAAGGATGGCTACACCTTC
cdr3_aa: CASSQASGTGGKDGYTF

clone_size: .
v_call: TRBV4-1
d_call: TRBD1
j_call: TRBJ2-7
cdr3_nt: TGCGCCAGCAGCCAAGGGGACAGAGAAACCTACGAGCAGTACTTC
cdr3_aa: CASSQGDRETYEQYF

clone_size: .
v_call: TRBV4-3
d_call: TRBD2
j_call: TRBJ2-1
cdr3_nt: TGCGCCAGCAGCCAAGCCGCGCGGGGGAACTACAATGAGCAGTTCTTC
cdr3_aa: CASSQAARGNYNEQFF

clone_size: .
v_call: TRBV6-1
d_call: .
j_call: TRBJ1-2
cdr3_nt: TGTGCCAGCAGTGAAGCGGGTTTGGGGCAGTCCTATGGCTACACCTTC
cdr3_aa: CASSEAGLGQSYGYTF

clone_size: .
v_call: TRBV27
d_call: .
j_call: TRBJ1-6
cdr3_nt: TGTGCCAGCAGCTTCGGGCAGGGTTCACCCCTCCACTTT
cdr3_aa: CASSFGQGSPLHF

clone_size: .
v_call: TRBV19
d_call: .
j_call: TRBJ1-5
cdr3_nt: TGTGCCAGTAGTATAGATCGGCAGGGTAGGCAGCCCCAGCATTTT
cdr3_aa: CASSIDRQGRQPQHF

clone_size: .
v_call: TRBV10-1
d_call: TRBD2
j_call: TRBJ2-1
cdr3_nt: TGCGCCAGCAGTGATCTAGCGGAAGGGAATGAGCAGTTCTTC
cdr3_aa: CASSDLAEGNEQFF

clone_size: .
v_call: TRBV10-3
d_call: .
j_call: TRBJ2-3
cdr3_nt: TGTGCCATCAGTGACGACGGGGGCACAGATACGCAGTATTTT
cdr3_aa: CAISDDGGTDTQYF

clone_size: .
v_call: TRBV5-6
d_call: TRBD1
j_call: TRBJ1-2
cdr3_nt: TGTGCCAGCAGACTTATTCAGGGGGCTCATGGCTACACCTTC
cdr3_aa: CASRLIQGAHGYTF

clone_size: once
v_call: TRBV18
d_call: .
j_call: TRBJ2-3
cdr3_nt: TGTGCCAGCTCACATTCAGCAGATACGCAGTATTTT
cdr3_aa: CASSHSADTQYF

clone_size: .
v_call: TRBV10-3
d_call: .
j_call: TRBJ2-1
cdr3_nt: TGTGCCATCAGTGTAAGTCAGGGCCGCGATGAGCAGTTCTTC
cdr3_aa: CAISVSQGRDEQFF

clone_size: .
v_call: TRBV29-1
d_call: TRBD1
j_call: TRBJ1-1
cdr3_nt: TGCAGCGTTGAACGGGACAGGGACACTGAAGCTTTCTTT
cdr3_aa: CSVERDRDTEAFF

clone_size: .
v_call: TRBV6-4
d_call: .
j_call: TRBJ2-1
cdr3_nt: TGTGCCAGCAGTCCTGAAGGGACTTTCTCCAATGAGCAGTTCTTC
cdr3_aa: CASSPEGTFSNEQFF

clone_size: .
v_call: TRBV30
d_call: TRBD1
j_call: TRBJ2-2
cdr3_nt: TGTGCCTGGAACAGGGGGCGGACGTCCGGGGAGCTGTTTTTT
cdr3_aa: CAWNRGRTSGELFF

clone_size: .
v_call: TRBV13
d_call: .
j_call: TRBJ2-4
cdr3_nt: TGTGCCAGCAGCGCGAGAAGGGAGGCCAAAAACATTCAGTACTTC
cdr3_aa: CASSARREAKNIQYF

clone_size: .
v_call: TRBV28
d_call: TRBD2
j_call: TRBJ2-7
cdr3_nt: TGTGCCAGCAGTTTATTGTCTAGCGGGAATTACGAGCAGTACTTC
cdr3_aa: CASSLLSSGNYEQYF

clone_size: .
v_call: TRBV4-1
d_call: TRBD1
j_call: TRBJ2-1
cdr3_nt: TGCGCCAGCAGCCCGGGTAGGGGGCTGTCCTACAATGAGCAGTTCTTC
cdr3_aa: CASSPGRGLSYNEQFF

clone_size: .
v_call: TRBV5-4
d_call: TRBD2
j_call: TRBJ2-5
cdr3_nt: TGTGCCAGCAGCCCGGGACTAGCGGGGGGTGAGACCCAGTACTTC
cdr3_aa: CASSPGLAGGETQYF